This T cell receptor (beta chain) was profiled in a study of blood T cell repertoires in COVID-19 (dated by TCRdb to about 2020). Describing the broader study: Collaborator samples came from the United States, Italy and Spain and covered acute and convalescent phases of COVID-19. The samples were drawn from the first 160 participants of the ongoing ImmuneRACE study and from over 950 subjects provided by 6 global collaborators. A freely available public database, intended as a resource for researchers studying the immune response to SARS-CoV-2, is where the repertoires were released. The material from the prospective study consisted of cDNA or gDNA derived from T cells, B-cell-depleted T cells, or PBMCs. Nearly every sample came with metadata listing a de-identified subject ID, COVID-19 status, age in years and sex. Where available, HLA class I and class II types were taken from metadata supplied by the sample provider and were not determined by assay-based typing. Subjects who had been exposed to COVID-19, were actively infected with it, or had recovered from it provided the deeply sampled blood TCRbeta repertoires that made up the dataset.

TCRbeta CDR3 regions were amplified from genomic DNA by means of the immunoSEQ Assay, a bias-controlled multiplex PCR. The published analysis was carried out like this. Nucleated cell counts per sample were estimated from amplification of reference gene primers within the assay. To quantify the absolute abundance of each unique TCRbeta CDR3 rearrangement, sequence reads were collapsed and filtered. Productive Simpson clonality was computed per sample as the square root of Simpson's diversity index over productive rearrangements. The table comes from immuneACCESS by way of TCRdb, which keeps in-frame sequences with V and J called. Part of the clones is missing from these tables; in studies checked, under half for an unresolved V gene and the rest for unknown reasons. V and J calls and clone size are as listed in that table; D and trimming were resolved from the DNA. This sample is represented by 250,000 or so clones; 75% to 85% of them were singletons. Of the sample, roughly 5.5% is held by the ten largest clones.

Collaborating institutions collected whole blood in K2EDTA tubes following their own protocols. For TCRbeta analysis, collaborator samples were shipped as frozen whole blood, as isolated PBMCs, or as DNA extracted from either sample type. On this clone itself: The antigen it recognizes is unknown. Nothing much larger sits one base from this clone, and base qualities are not available.

The CDR1 and CDR2 encoded by the germline V gene (reference sequence) are SGHKS and YYEKEE. Measured from the cysteine to the phenylalanine, the CDR3 is 15 residues long. Of the read, only the CDR3 DNA is kept; its 45 bases are in frame from base 1. At the junction V is shortened by 2 bases and J by 4 bases; bases outside the gene matches: 6. The research as a whole found: Clinical and demographic metadata were provided uncurated, with the amount varying by source and participant.

Recombination linked TRBV5-5 to TRBJ2-1; 7 central bases correspond to TRBD2. The sample was peripheral blood. The TCR comes from a human donor in a cohort sampled during active COVID-19. The DNA sequence is as follows: TGTGCCAGCAGCTTATCCGGGACTATGTACAATGAGCAGTTCTTC. It is translated as CASSLSGTMYNEQFF.